A single T cell receptor (beta chain) is shown here with its context. The sample comes from a study of blood T cell repertoires in COVID-19. The wider study: Specimens from acute and convalescent COVID-19 originated in the United States, Italy and Spain.

Method: immunoSEQ multiplex PCR; TCRdb's copy keeps in-frame clones and lacks some. The data contain approximately 89,000 clones, 80% of them singletons. Germline CDR1 LGHDT, CDR2 YNNKEL (reference sequence). V gave up 4 bases and J gave up 1 base, with 8 bases separating them. This CDR3 is 15 amino acids long. The clonotype originates from a woman of 80 years or more with acute or convalescent COVID-19. The rearrangement uses TRBV3-1 (or the pseudogene TRBV3-2) and TRBJ2-6; D is uncertain. The material sequenced was peripheral blood. Here the CDR3 DNA reads TGTGCCAGCAGCCTTCCAATTTCTGGGGCCAACGTCCTGACTTTC. It encodes CASSLPISGANVLTF.